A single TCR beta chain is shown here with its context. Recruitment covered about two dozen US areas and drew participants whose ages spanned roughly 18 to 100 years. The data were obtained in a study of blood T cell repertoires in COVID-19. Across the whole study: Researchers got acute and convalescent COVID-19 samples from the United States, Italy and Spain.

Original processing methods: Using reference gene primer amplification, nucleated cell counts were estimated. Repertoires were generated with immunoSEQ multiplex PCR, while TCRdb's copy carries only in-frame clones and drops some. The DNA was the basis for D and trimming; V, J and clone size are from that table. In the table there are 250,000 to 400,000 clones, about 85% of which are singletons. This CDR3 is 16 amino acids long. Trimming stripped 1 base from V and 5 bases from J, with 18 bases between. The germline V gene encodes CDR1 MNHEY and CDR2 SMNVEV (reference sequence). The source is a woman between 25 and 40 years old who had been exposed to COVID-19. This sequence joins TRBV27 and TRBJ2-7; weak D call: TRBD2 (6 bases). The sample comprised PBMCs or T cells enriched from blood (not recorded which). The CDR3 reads CASSLLGVGGAHEQYF. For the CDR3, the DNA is TGTGCCAGCAGTTTATTGGGGGTGGGGGGAGCCCACGAGCAGTACTTC.